Listed below are T cell receptor beta chains from one sample, sequenced in a study of cytotoxic CD8 clonotypes in ibrutinib-treated CLL. Measured with immunoSEQ multiplex PCR; TCRdb has only the in-frame clones, and not every one. The table has about 84,000 clones, 70% to 90% seen once. Material: PBMCs, obtained before ibrutinib treatment. These receptors all stem from a human donor with chronic lymphocytic leukemia. The CDR3 runs from the conserved cysteine through the conserved F or W. Fields, in order: V gene, D gene, J gene, clone size, CDR3 protein, CDR3 DNA. A D gene is named only where the DNA matches it firmly. Clone size is shown for a subset of rows, as once, few, many or a class of expanded clone.

v_call: TRBV4-3
d_call: TRBD2
j_call: TRBJ2-3
clone_size: .
cdr3_aa: CASSQWGLAEATDTQYF
cdr3_nt: TGCGCCAGCAGCCAATGGGGACTAGCGGAAGCCACAGATACGCAGTATTTT

v_call: TRBV5-5
d_call: .
j_call: TRBJ1-4
clone_size: .
cdr3_aa: CASSLEADYRNEKLFF
cdr3_nt: TGTGCCAGCAGCTTGGAGGCCGACTATCGGAATGAAAAACTGTTTTTT

v_call: TRBV11-3
d_call: .
j_call: TRBJ2-7
clone_size: .
cdr3_aa: CASSPVGVIEQYF
cdr3_nt: TGTGCCAGCAGCCCGGTCGGGGTAATCGAGCAGTACTTC

v_call: TRBV5-4
d_call: .
j_call: TRBJ1-1
clone_size: .
cdr3_aa: CASSPKEEGWLGTEAFF
cdr3_nt: TGTGCCAGCAGCCCCAAGGAAGAGGGTTGGTTGGGGACTGAAGCTTTCTTT

v_call: TRBV4-2
d_call: TRBD2
j_call: TRBJ2-6
clone_size: .
cdr3_aa: CASSQVSGLAGGPGANVLTF
cdr3_nt: TGTGCCAGCAGCCAAGTCTCGGGACTAGCGGGAGGGCCTGGGGCCAACGTCCTGACTTTC

v_call: TRBV6-1
d_call: .
j_call: TRBJ2-6
clone_size: .
cdr3_aa: CASSEAWGSGANVLTF
cdr3_nt: TGTGCCAGCAGTGAAGCCTGGGGTTCCGGGGCCAACGTCCTGACTTTC

v_call: TRBV18
d_call: .
j_call: TRBJ1-3
clone_size: .
cdr3_aa: CASSPNLGSGNTIYF
cdr3_nt: TGTGCCAGCTCACCAAACTTAGGCTCTGGAAACACCATATATTTT

v_call: TRBV2
d_call: .
j_call: TRBJ1-6
clone_size: .
cdr3_aa: CASSPSRTDNSPLHF
cdr3_nt: TGTGCCAGCAGTCCCTCCCGGACAGATAATTCACCCCTCCACTTT

v_call: TRBV18
d_call: TRBD2
j_call: TRBJ2-3
clone_size: .
cdr3_aa: CASSLGTSGLRWNTQYF
cdr3_nt: TGTGCCAGCTCCCTCGGGACTAGCGGGCTGAGGTGGAATACGCAGTATTTT

v_call: TRBV19
d_call: .
j_call: TRBJ2-1
clone_size: .
cdr3_aa: CASSPYSSKYNEQFF
cdr3_nt: TGTGCCAGTAGTCCCTATTCCTCCAAATACAATGAGCAGTTCTTC

v_call: TRBV28
d_call: .
j_call: TRBJ2-3
clone_size: few
cdr3_aa: CASSLTNADTDTQYF
cdr3_nt: TGTGCCAGCAGTTTGACAAATGCGGACACAGATACGCAGTATTTT

v_call: TRBV7-7
d_call: .
j_call: TRBJ1-1
clone_size: .
cdr3_aa: CASSLAPNTEAFF
cdr3_nt: TGTGCCAGCAGCTTGGCGCCGAACACTGAAGCTTTCTTT

v_call: TRBV11-1
d_call: .
j_call: TRBJ2-7
clone_size: .
cdr3_aa: CASSAGRVGVVYEQYF
cdr3_nt: TGTGCCAGCAGCGCCGGAAGAGTCGGGGTTGTGTACGAGCAGTACTTC

v_call: TRBV18
d_call: TRBD2
j_call: TRBJ2-7
clone_size: .
cdr3_aa: CASSRTSGASYEQYF
cdr3_nt: TGTGCCAGCTCCCGGACTAGCGGAGCCTCCTACGAGCAGTACTTC

v_call: TRBV11-2
d_call: .
j_call: TRBJ1-1
clone_size: .
cdr3_aa: CASSPVGTEAFF
cdr3_nt: TGTGCCAGCAGCCCCGTGGGCACTGAAGCTTTCTTT

v_call: TRBV4-3
d_call: .
j_call: TRBJ1-5
clone_size: .
cdr3_aa: CASSQEAFQGNQPQHF
cdr3_nt: TGCGCCAGCAGCCAAGAAGCTTTCCAGGGCAATCAGCCCCAGCATTTT

v_call: TRBV4-1
d_call: TRBD2
j_call: TRBJ2-1
clone_size: few
cdr3_aa: CASSQMGRAFQFF
cdr3_nt: TGCGCCAGCAGCCAAATGGGGAGGGCCTTCCAGTTCTTC

v_call: TRBV27
d_call: .
j_call: TRBJ2-3
clone_size: .
cdr3_aa: CASSQRRGSTDTQYF
cdr3_nt: TGTGCCAGCAGTCAAAGGCGGGGTAGCACAGATACGCAGTATTTT

v_call: TRBV19
d_call: TRBD1
j_call: TRBJ2-7
clone_size: .
cdr3_aa: CASRDRGAYEQYF
cdr3_nt: TGTGCCAGTAGGGACAGGGGAGCCTACGAGCAGTACTTC

v_call: TRBV5-1
d_call: TRBD1
j_call: TRBJ1-1
clone_size: .
cdr3_aa: CASSLDRGMNTEAFF
cdr3_nt: TGCGCCAGCAGCTTGGACAGGGGAATGAACACTGAAGCTTTCTTT

v_call: TRBV27
d_call: .
j_call: TRBJ2-7
clone_size: .
cdr3_aa: CASSFHRLAEQYF
cdr3_nt: TGTGCCAGCAGTTTTCACCGTCTGGCCGAGCAGTACTTC

v_call: TRBV7-2
d_call: .
j_call: TRBJ1-3
clone_size: .
cdr3_aa: CASSLQADAGNTIYF
cdr3_nt: TGTGCCAGCAGCTTACAGGCCGATGCCGGGAACACCATATATTTT